Each of the 25 T cell receptor beta chains below was sequenced from the same sample in a study of cytomegalovirus exposure and HLA in healthy donors. The PCR ran on 60 Vbeta and 13 Jbeta primers. Clones were sequenced by immunoSEQ multiplex PCR, and TCRdb holds only the in-frame ones, with some missing. This sample has fewer than 140,000 clones; about two thirds occur once, and the top ten carry about 0.8%. What was sequenced was PBMCs. These receptors all come from a boy between 10 and 17 years old in good health and CMV-seronegative.

V gene TRBV6-1 combines with J gene TRBJ2-1; 14 nucleotides agree with TRBD2. Trimming cost V 7 bases and J 9 bases; bases outside gene matches: 5. The CDR3 totals 14 residues. Germline loops: CDR1 MNHNS, CDR2 SASEGT. Written as DNA, the CDR3 is TGTGCCAGCAAGGGACTAGCGGGAGCTGGTGAGCAGTTCTTC. Amino acids: CASKGLAGAGEQFF.

The chain has TRBV4-3 and TRBJ1-4, with TRBD1 as a possible D gene (6 bases). V lost 8 bases and J 7 bases, leaving 14 bases between the germline ends. This CDR3 is 13 amino acids long. The V gene's germline CDR1 is LGHNA and CDR2 YSLEER. CDR3 DNA: TGCGCCAGCCGTGACAGGATGGGTGAAAAACTGTTTTTT. This gives the protein CASRDRMGEKLFF.

The V and J genes are TRBV6-5 and TRBJ1-5; possibly TRBD1 for D (6 bases). Between the trimmed V and J ends, which lost 5 bases and 7 bases, there was a span of 15 bases. CDR1 and CDR2 (germline): MNHEY, SVGAGI. CDR3 length: 14 residues. The chain's CDR3 is CASSRTGLEQPQHF. CDR3 nucleotides: TGTGCCAGCAGTCGAACAGGGCTGGAGCAGCCCCAGCATTTT.

The chain employs TRBV28 and TRBJ1-4, with TRBD1 matching over 9 bases. Trimming cost V 5 bases and J 6 bases; bases outside gene matches: 4. The CDR3 sequence is 14 residues long. Germline CDR1 MDHEN, CDR2 SYDVKM. CDR3 region: CASSTGGAYEKLFF. The CDR3 bases are TGTGCCAGCAGTACAGGGGGCGCGTATGAAAAACTGTTTTTT.

This clone came up a few times. The same CDR3 is also encoded by other DNA sequences in this sample. The V gene is TRBV10-2, the J gene TRBJ2-4; TRBD2 agrees at 13 bases. V shed 7 bases and J 6 bases; nucleotides not matched to a gene: 6. The V gene's germline CDR1 is WSHSY and CDR2 SAAADI. The CDR3 sequence is 15 residues long. The CDR3 DNA is TGCGCCAGCACCATCCGACTAGCGGGAGGAAACATTCAGTACTTC. Translation gives CASTIRLAGGNIQYF.

This clone showed up just a few times. This rearrangement joins TRBV7-8 to TRBJ2-1; TRBD2 matches 9 bases. Unmatched junction bases numbered 2, after V lost 1 base and J lost 4 bases. The CDR3 runs to 15 residues. Germline loops: CDR1 SGHVS, CDR2 FQNEAQ. CDR3 sequence (DNA): TGTGCCAGCAGCTTAGTAAGCGGGAGGTACAATGAGCAGTTCTTC. This encodes CASSLVSGRYNEQFF.

As DNA, the CDR3 is TGCGCCAGCAGCTTGGGCGGGGGTAACTCCTACAATGAGCAGTTCTTC. Translation gives CASSLGGGNSYNEQFF. The chain carries TRBV5-1 and TRBJ2-1; 7 bases align to TRBD2. The CDR3 covers 16 residues. The germline V gene has CDR1 SGHRS and CDR2 YFSETQ. Unmatched junction bases numbered 3, after V lost 0 bases and J lost 0 bases.

The chain couples TRBV11-2 to TRBJ2-2; 9 nucleotides match TRBD1. Germline V gene data show CDR1 as SGHAT and CDR2 as FQNNGV. There are 16 residues in the CDR3. V lost 5 bases and J lost 4; bases outside the gene matches: 8. The chain's CDR3 is CASSAYPGQGTGELFF. The CDR3 bases are TGTGCCAGCAGCGCCTATCCGGGACAGGGCACCGGGGAGCTGTTTTTT.

This chain uses TRBV6-1 with TRBJ1-2; weak D call: TRBD1 (6 bases). Per germline, CDR1 MNHNS and CDR2 SASEGT. V gave up 3 bases and J gave up 7 bases, with 12 bases separating them. This CDR3 has 13 amino acids. The CDR3 DNA reads as TGTGCCAGCAGTGACTACAGGGCGGGTGGCTACACCTTC. Translating it yields CASSDYRAGGYTF.

The chain uses TRBV9 and TRBJ2-7; tentative D call: TRBD2 (6 bases). V was cut by 3 bases and J by 4 bases, with 11 bases left in between. This CDR3 is built from 13 residues. Germline V gives CDR1 SGDLS, CDR2 YYNGEE. In DNA form, the CDR3 reads TGTGCCAGCAGCGCTAGCGAGAGGTACGAGCAGTACTTC. It translates to CASSASERYEQYF.

This sequence joins TRBV7-9 and TRBJ2-2; no reliable D call. CDR1 SEHNR and CDR2 FQNEAQ come from the germline V gene (reference sequence). The CDR3 is 15 amino acids. V was trimmed by 8 bases and J by 3 bases, leaving 16 bases between them. CDR3 nucleotide sequence: TGTGCCAGCTGCCCGCCCCCCGGAGACACCGGGGAGCTGTTTTTT. Translating it yields CASCPPPGDTGELFF.

This clone is a singleton in its sample. This chain uses TRBV7-9 with TRBJ1-3; D gene unclear. The germline V gene has CDR1 SEHNR and CDR2 FQNEAQ (reference sequence). V was trimmed by 0 bases and J by 1 base, leaving 7 bases between them. The CDR3 covers 15 residues. CDR3 residues: CASSLAPGSGNTIYF. The CDR3 nucleotides are TGTGCCAGCAGCTTAGCTCCCGGGTCTGGAAACACCATATATTTT.

The chain carries TRBV5-4 and TRBJ2-2; TRBD2 matches 7 bases. Germline V gene sequence: CDR1 SGHNT, CDR2 YYREEE (reference sequence). The CDR3 sequence is 15 residues long. V trimming: 3 bases; J trimming: 3 bases; junction bases outside the gene matches: 5. CDR3 loop: CASSSSGKDTGELFF. The CDR3 DNA reads TGTGCCAGCAGCTCAAGCGGGAAGGACACCGGGGAGCTGTTTTTT.

In this sample, this clone turned up a few times. CDR3 sequence reads: CAIKGNSNQPQHF. The CDR3 DNA is TGTGCCATCAAGGGGAATAGCAATCAGCCCCAGCATTTT. The chain joins TRBV10-3 to TRBJ1-5, with TRBD1 as a possible D gene (5 bases). The V end was cut by 7 bases, the J end by 0 bases, with 7 bases between. Per germline, CDR1 ENHRY and CDR2 SYGVKD. The CDR3 totals 13 residues.

This clone was recorded only once. The chain combines TRBV19 with TRBJ1-2, with D perhaps matching TRBD1 (5 bases). V was trimmed by 5 bases and J by 3 bases, leaving 13 bases between them. CDR3 length: 14 residues. CDR1 is LNHDA and CDR2 is SQIVND in the germline V gene (reference sequence). The CDR3 reads CASSPMTEDYGYTF. For the CDR3, the DNA is TGTGCCAGTAGTCCGATGACAGAAGACTATGGCTACACCTTC.

The DNA of the CDR3 is TGTGCCAGCAGTAAAACAGCAGTAAACACTGAAGCTTTCTTT. Its translation: CASSKTAVNTEAFF. The rearrangement joins TRBV6-5 to TRBJ1-1; D is unresolved. CDR3 length equals 14 residues. Trimming removed 5 bases at V and 2 bases at J, with 12 bases between. Germline V lookup: CDR1 MNHEY, CDR2 SVGAGI.

The V call is TRBV9, the J call TRBJ1-6; D not resolved. This CDR3 spans 12 amino acids. The germline CDR1 and CDR2 sequences are SGDLS and YYNGEE. V lost 3 bases to trimming and J lost 4 bases, with 2 bases between them. CDR3 region: CASSAYNSPLHF. The CDR3, as DNA: TGTGCCAGCAGCGCGTATAATTCACCCCTCCACTTT.

This clone was detected a few times. This chain uses TRBV5-1 with TRBJ2-1; TRBD1 matches 10 bases. Germline CDR1 reads SGHRS; CDR2 reads YFSETQ. This CDR3 region has 20 residues. V lost 0 bases to trimming and J lost 6 bases; unmatched junction nucleotides: 18. The CDR3 spells CASSLVRQGALGWVGNEQFF. The CDR3 nucleotides read TGCGCCAGCAGCTTGGTTCGACAGGGGGCACTCGGATGGGTCGGCAATGAGCAGTTCTTC.

The CDR3: CAWNRGGTGNTIYF. The CDR3 bases are TGTGCCTGGAATCGGGGGGGTACTGGAAACACCATATATTTT. The rearrangement joins TRBV30 to TRBJ1-3, with a possible D match to TRBD1 (5 bases). CDR1 is GTSNPN, CDR2 SVGIG, per germline (reference sequence). This CDR3 has 14 residues. V was shortened by 4 bases and J by 2 bases, with 12 bases between the two germline ends. Combining the CDR3 with reference TRBV30 and TRBJ1-3 gives the whole variable domain SQTIHQWPATLVQPVGSPLSLECTVEGTSNPNLYWYRQAAGRGLQLLFYSVGIGQISSEVPQNLSASRPQDRQFILSSKKLLLSDSGFYLCAWNRGGTGNTIYFGEGSWLTVV.

The V gene is TRBV15, the J gene TRBJ2-3; D gene uncertain. The germline gives CDR1 LNHNV, CDR2 YYDKDF (reference sequence). The CDR3 loop spans 16 amino acids. The V and J ends lost 4 bases and 2 bases respectively, with 16 bases between them. CDR3 amino acids: CATSNYVSLATDTQYF. The CDR3 nucleotides are TGTGCCACCAGCAACTACGTCAGCTTAGCCACAGATACGCAGTATTTT.

The chain is built from TRBV30 and TRBJ2-5; unclear D gene. Looked up from germline, CDR1 is GTSNPN and CDR2 is SVGIG (reference sequence). CDR3 length: 13 amino acids. V lost 1 base, J lost 1 base, and 7 bases lay in between. The CDR3: CAWSESTQETQYF. The DNA of the CDR3 is TGTGCCTGGAGTGAGTCTACCCAAGAGACCCAGTACTTC.

V gene TRBV5-1 combines with J gene TRBJ2-5; 10 bases are shared with TRBD1. Trimming at V came to 0 bases and at J to 5 bases, leaving 10 bases not matched to a gene. The germline V gene has CDR1 SGHRS and CDR2 YFSETQ. The CDR3 extends over 17 amino acids. CDR3 residues: CASSLVRRTGGLETQYF. For the CDR3, the DNA is TGCGCCAGCAGCTTGGTCCGGCGGACAGGGGGTTTGGAGACCCAGTACTTC.

V is TRBV19 and J is TRBJ2-3; 14 bases fit TRBD2. J lost 10 bases, V lost 5 bases, and 17 bases had no gene match. This CDR3 has 18 amino acids. Germline V gene sequence: CDR1 LNHDA, CDR2 SQIVND (reference sequence). CDR3 sequence reads: CASSALSPGLAGATAQYF. DNA of the CDR3: TGTGCCAGTAGTGCACTTAGTCCGGGACTAGCGGGAGCGACAGCGCAGTATTTT.

The chain joins TRBV21-1 to TRBJ2-7; the table's TRBD2 call for D was not verified on the DNA. TRBV21-1 is described as a pseudogene. The CDR3 spans 13 residues. The CDR3 nucleotides read TGTGCCAGCAGCAACTTCAAGCCCTACGAGCAGTACTTC. It encodes CASSNFKPYEQYF.

The rearrangement joins TRBV7-8 to TRBJ1-6; the match to TRBD1 covers 9 bases. The CDR3 has 16 amino acids. The V gene's germline CDR1 is SGHVS and CDR2 FQNEAQ. V shed 5 bases and J 10 bases; nucleotides not matched to a gene: 12. CDR3 protein: CASSQSRDRVGSPLHF. The CDR3 DNA reads as TGTGCCAGCAGCCAGTCCCGGGACAGGGTAGGGTCACCCCTCCACTTT. Supplemented by reference TRBV7-8 and TRBJ1-6, the full variable domain reads GAGVSQSPRYKVAKRGQDVALRCDPISGHVSLFWYQQALGQGPEFLTYFQNEAQLDKSGLPSDRFFAERPEGSVSTLKIQRTQQEDSAVYLCASSQSRDRVGSPLHFGNGTRLTVT.